The sequence of this T cell receptor (beta chain) was determined in a study of blood T cell repertoires in COVID-19. CDR1 SGHVS and CDR2 FQNEAQ come from the germline V gene. This CDR3 is 18 amino acids long. The V and J ends lost 1 base and 4 bases respectively, with 17 bases between them. The repertoire was sequenced with immunoSEQ multiplex PCR; TCRdb's copy has only in-frame clones and lacks some. The sample shows 200,000 to 250,000 clones, 80% to 90% of them seen only once. The chain employs TRBV7-8 and TRBJ2-6, with a weak D call TRBD1 (8 bases). The receptor was derived from a woman aged 55-69 years who had recovered from COVID-19. The sequenced sample consisted of peripheral blood. CDR3 region: CASSLGYRGRAGANVLTF. The CDR3 DNA reads as TGTGCCAGCAGCTTAGGGTACAGGGGGAGGGCGGGGGCCAACGTCCTGACTTTC.